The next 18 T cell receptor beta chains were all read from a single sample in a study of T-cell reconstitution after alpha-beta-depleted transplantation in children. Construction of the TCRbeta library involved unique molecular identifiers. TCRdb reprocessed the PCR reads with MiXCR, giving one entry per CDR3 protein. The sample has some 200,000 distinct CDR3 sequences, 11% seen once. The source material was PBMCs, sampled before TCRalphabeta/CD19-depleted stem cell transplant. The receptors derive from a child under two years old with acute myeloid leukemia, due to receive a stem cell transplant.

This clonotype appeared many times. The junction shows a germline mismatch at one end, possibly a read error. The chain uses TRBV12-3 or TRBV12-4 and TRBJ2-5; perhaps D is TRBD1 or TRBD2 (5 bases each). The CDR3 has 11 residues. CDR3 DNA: TGTGCCAGCAGTTTGGGACCACTAGTCGGGTTC. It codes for CASSLGPLVGF.

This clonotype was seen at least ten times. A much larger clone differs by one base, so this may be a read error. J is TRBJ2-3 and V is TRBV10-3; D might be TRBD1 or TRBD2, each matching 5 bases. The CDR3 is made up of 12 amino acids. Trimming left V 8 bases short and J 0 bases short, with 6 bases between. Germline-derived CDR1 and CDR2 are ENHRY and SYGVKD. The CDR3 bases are TGTGCCATCGGGGACAGCACAGATACGCAGTATTTT. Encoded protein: CAIGDSTDTQYF.

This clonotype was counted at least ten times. CDR3 DNA: TGTGCCAGCAGTCCACATCCGGGACCAAAGAACACTGAAGCTTTCTTT. Residues: CASSPHPGPKNTEAFF. The chain couples TRBV12-3 or TRBV12-4 to TRBJ1-1; a weak D match, TRBD1 (5 bases). V was pared by 5 bases and J by 1 base, with 17 bases between. The CDR3 runs to 16 residues.

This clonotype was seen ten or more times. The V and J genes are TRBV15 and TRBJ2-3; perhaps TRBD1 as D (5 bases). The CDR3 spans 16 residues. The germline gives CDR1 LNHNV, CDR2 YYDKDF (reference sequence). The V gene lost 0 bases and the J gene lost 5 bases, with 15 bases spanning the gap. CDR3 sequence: CATSRDLLARGDTQYF. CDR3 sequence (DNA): TGTGCCACCAGCAGAGATCTTCTGGCAAGGGGAGATACGCAGTATTTT.

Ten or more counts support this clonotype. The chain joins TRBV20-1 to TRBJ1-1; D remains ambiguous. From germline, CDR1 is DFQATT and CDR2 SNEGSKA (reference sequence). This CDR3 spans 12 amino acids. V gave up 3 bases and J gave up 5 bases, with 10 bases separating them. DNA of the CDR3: TGCAGTGCTAGGGACCAGGTGACTGAAGCTTTCTTT. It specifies CSARDQVTEAFF.

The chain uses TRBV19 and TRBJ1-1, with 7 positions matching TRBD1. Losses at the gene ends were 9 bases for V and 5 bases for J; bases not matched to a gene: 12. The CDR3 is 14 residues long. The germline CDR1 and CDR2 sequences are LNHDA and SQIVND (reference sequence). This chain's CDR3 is CASRPQGPVTEAFF. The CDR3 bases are TGTGCCAGCCGCCCACAGGGGCCGGTGACTGAAGCTTTCTTT.

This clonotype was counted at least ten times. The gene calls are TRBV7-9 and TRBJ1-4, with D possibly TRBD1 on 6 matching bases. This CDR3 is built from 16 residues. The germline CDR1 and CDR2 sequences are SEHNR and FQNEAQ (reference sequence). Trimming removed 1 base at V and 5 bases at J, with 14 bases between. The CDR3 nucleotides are TGTGCCAGCAGCTTAGAGGGACACAGACCCAATGAAAAACTGTTTTTT. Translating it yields CASSLEGHRPNEKLFF.

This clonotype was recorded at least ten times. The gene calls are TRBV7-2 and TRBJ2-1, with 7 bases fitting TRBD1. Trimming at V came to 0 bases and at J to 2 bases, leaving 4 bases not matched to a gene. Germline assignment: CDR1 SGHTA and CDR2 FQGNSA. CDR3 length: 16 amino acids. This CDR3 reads CASSLARQGAYNEQFF. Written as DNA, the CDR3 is TGTGCCAGCAGCTTAGCTCGGCAGGGGGCCTACAATGAGCAGTTCTTC.

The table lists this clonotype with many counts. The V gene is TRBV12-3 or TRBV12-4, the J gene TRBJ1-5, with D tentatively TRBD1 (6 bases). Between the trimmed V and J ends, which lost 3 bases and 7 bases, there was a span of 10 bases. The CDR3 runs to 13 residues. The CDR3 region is CASSFRGAQPQHF. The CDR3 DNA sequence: TGTGCCAGCAGTTTCAGGGGTGCGCAGCCCCAGCATTTT.

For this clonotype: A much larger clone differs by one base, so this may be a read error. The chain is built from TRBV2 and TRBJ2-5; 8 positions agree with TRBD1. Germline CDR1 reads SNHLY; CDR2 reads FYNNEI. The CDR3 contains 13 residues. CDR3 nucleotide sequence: TGTGCCAGCAGTAGACAGGGGCAAGAGACCCAGTCCTTC. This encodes CASSRQGQETQSF.

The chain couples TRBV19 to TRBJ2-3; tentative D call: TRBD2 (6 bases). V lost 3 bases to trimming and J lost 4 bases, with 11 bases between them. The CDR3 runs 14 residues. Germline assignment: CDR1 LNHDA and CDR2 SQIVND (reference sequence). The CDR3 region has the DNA TGTGCCAGTAGTATCGGGGGAGTGCCAGATACGCAGTATTTT. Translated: CASSIGGVPDTQYF.

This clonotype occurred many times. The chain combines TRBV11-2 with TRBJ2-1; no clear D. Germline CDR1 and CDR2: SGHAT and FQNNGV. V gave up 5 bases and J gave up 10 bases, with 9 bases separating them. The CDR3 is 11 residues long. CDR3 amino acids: CASSPRREQFF. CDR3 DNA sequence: TGTGCCAGCAGCCCCCGACGGGAGCAGTTCTTC. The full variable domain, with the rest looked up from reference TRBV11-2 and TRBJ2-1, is EAGVAQSPRYKIIEKRQSVAFWCNPISGHATLYWYQQILGQGPKLLIQFQNNGVVDDSQLPKDRFSAERLKGVDSTLKIQPAKLEDSAVYLCASSPRREQFFGPGTRLTVL.

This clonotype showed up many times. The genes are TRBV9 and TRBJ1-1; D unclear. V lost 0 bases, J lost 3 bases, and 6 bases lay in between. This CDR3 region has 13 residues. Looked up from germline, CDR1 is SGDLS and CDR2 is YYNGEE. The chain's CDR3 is CASSVAGHTEAFF. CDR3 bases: TGTGCCAGCAGCGTAGCTGGACACACTGAAGCTTTCTTT.

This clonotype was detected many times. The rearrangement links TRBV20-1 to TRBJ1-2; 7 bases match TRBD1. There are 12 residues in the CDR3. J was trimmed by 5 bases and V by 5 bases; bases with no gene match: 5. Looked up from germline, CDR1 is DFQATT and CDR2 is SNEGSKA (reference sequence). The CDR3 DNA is TGCAGTGCTTGGACAGGCTTTTATGGCTACACCTTC. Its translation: CSAWTGFYGYTF.

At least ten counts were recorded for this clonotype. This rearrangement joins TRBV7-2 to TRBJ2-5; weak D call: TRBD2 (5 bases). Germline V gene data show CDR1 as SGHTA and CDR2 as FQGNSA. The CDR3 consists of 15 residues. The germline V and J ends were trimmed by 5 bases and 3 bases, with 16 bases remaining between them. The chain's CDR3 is CASSQWTRGKETQYF. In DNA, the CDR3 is TGTGCCAGCAGCCAGTGGACCCGGGGAAAAGAGACCCAGTACTTC.

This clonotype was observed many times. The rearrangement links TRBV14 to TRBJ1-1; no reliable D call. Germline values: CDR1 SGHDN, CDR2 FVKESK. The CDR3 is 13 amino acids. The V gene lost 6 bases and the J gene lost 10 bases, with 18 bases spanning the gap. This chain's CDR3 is CASSEIERAGAFF. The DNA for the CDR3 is TGTGCCAGCAGTGAAATCGAAAGGGCGGGAGCTTTCTTT.

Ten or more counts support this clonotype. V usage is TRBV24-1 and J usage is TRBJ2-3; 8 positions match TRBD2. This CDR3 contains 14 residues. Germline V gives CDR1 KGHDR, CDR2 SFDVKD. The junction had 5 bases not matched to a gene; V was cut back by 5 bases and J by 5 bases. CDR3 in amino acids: CATSGSGSLDTQYF. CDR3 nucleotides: TGTGCCACCAGTGGAAGCGGGAGTTTAGATACGCAGTATTTT.

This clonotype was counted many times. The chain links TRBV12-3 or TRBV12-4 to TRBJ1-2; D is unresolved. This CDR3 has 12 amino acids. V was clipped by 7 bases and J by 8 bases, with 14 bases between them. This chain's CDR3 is CASILGVEGYTF. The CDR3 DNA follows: TGTGCCAGCATCCTTGGGGTGGAGGGCTACACCTTC.